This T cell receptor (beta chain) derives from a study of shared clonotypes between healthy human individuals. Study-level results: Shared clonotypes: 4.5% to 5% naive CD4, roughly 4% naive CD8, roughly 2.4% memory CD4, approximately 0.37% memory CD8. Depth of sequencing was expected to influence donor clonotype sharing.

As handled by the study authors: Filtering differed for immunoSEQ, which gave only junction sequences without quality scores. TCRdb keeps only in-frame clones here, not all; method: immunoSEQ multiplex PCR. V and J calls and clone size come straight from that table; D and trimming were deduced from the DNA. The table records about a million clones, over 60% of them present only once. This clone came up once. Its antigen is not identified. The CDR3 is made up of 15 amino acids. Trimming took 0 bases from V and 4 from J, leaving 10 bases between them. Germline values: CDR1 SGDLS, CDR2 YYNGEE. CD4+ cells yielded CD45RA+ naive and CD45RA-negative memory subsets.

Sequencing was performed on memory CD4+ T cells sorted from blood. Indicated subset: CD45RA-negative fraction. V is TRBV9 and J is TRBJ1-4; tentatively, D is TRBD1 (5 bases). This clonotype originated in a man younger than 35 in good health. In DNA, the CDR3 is TGTGCCAGCAGCGTAGTGGGGGGAATTAATGAAAAACTGTTTTTT. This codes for CASSVVGGINEKLFF.